The next 14 T cell receptor beta chains were all read from a single sample in a study of blood T cell repertoires in COVID-19. The table came from immunoSEQ multiplex PCR; TCRdb's copy has only in-frame clones and leaves some out. The sample includes roughly 76,000 clones, 87% of them seen just once. Source material: peripheral blood. The receptors here all came from a woman between 18 and 29 years old with acute or convalescent COVID-19.

The sample holds one count of this clone. This chain uses TRBV11-2 with TRBJ1-1; D is ambiguous. Germline assignment: CDR1 SGHAT and CDR2 FQNNGV. This CDR3 has 14 amino acids. The ends were cut back, 5 bases at V and 1 base at J, with 11 bases in the middle. In DNA form, the CDR3 reads TGTGCCAGCAGCGCCACGGGGTGGAACACTGAAGCTTTCTTT. Translating gives CASSATGWNTEAFF.

This sequence joins TRBV7-2 and TRBJ1-1; D not resolved. The V end was cut by 5 bases, the J end by 1 base, with 8 bases between. Germline V gene lookup returns CDR1 SGHTA and CDR2 FQGNSA. The CDR3 is 13 amino acids. In DNA, the CDR3 is TGTGCCAGCAGCATCACAAAGAACACTGAAGCTTTCTTT. Translating it yields CASSITKNTEAFF.

The chain uses TRBV4-1 and TRBJ2-2; a possible D gene is TRBD2 (5 bases). V was pared by 1 base and J by 4 bases, with 16 bases between. Germline V gives CDR1 MGHRA, CDR2 YSYEKL. The CDR3 has 17 residues. For the CDR3, the DNA is TGCGCCAGCAGCCAAGGTTGGGGAACTAGTGGCACCGGGGAGCTGTTTTTT. This codes for CASSQGWGTSGTGELFF.

The V call is TRBV13, the J call TRBJ2-1, with 10 bases matching TRBD1. The germline V gene has CDR1 PRHDT and CDR2 FYEKMQ (reference sequence). J was trimmed by 4 bases and V by 4 bases; bases with no gene match: 7. The CDR3 loop spans 16 amino acids. As DNA, the CDR3 is TGTGCCAGCAGCTACCGGGACAGGGGTTTGTACAATGAGCAGTTCTTC. Protein product: CASSYRDRGLYNEQFF. The full variable domain, in which reference TRBV13 and TRBJ2-1 provide the parts outside the CDR3, is AAGVIQSPRHLIKEKRETATLKCYPIPRHDTVYWYQQGPGQDPQFLISFYEKMQSDKGSIPDRFSAQQFSDYHSELNMSSLELGDSALYFCASSYRDRGLYNEQFFGPGTRLTVL.

This clone was seen once. The CDR3 region has the DNA TGTGCCAGCAGTCCACGGCGGGCCCTCGTAGGTGAAGCTTTCTTT. As protein: CASSPRRALVGEAFF. The chain has TRBV28 and TRBJ1-1, with D unresolved. The CDR3 runs to 15 residues. V lost 5 bases, J lost 7 bases, and 20 bases lay in between. Germline assignment: CDR1 MDHEN and CDR2 SYDVKM.

The sample holds a few counts of this clone. The rearrangement joins TRBV19 to TRBJ1-2, with D maybe TRBD1 (5 bases). V was cut by 3 bases and J by 5 bases, with 10 bases left in between. CDR1 LNHDA and CDR2 SQIVND come from the germline V gene (reference sequence). The CDR3 is 13 amino acids. In DNA, the CDR3 is TGTGCCAGTAGTATTAAGCCAGGGTATGGCTACACCTTC. The encoded protein is CASSIKPGYGYTF.

The rearrangement links TRBV13 to TRBJ1-1; D might be TRBD1 (5 bases). Germline V gene sequence: CDR1 PRHDT, CDR2 FYEKMQ (reference sequence). The CDR3 is 16 residues long. Trimming removed 5 bases from V and 2 bases from J, with 18 bases in between. The CDR3: CASSPSHSRVNTEAFF. The CDR3 region has the DNA TGTGCCAGCAGCCCCTCCCATTCCAGGGTAAACACTGAAGCTTTCTTT. Full variable domain (remainder filled in from reference TRBV13 and TRBJ1-1): AAGVIQSPRHLIKEKRETATLKCYPIPRHDTVYWYQQGPGQDPQFLISFYEKMQSDKGSIPDRFSAQQFSDYHSELNMSSLELGDSALYFCASSPSHSRVNTEAFFGQGTRLTVV.

The V and J genes are TRBV5-1 and TRBJ2-3, with 16 bases matching TRBD2. In germline, CDR1 is SGHRS, CDR2 YFSETQ. This CDR3 is built from 19 residues. V shed 0 bases, J shed 2 bases, and the junction held 6 bases outside the gene matches. The CDR3 loop is CASSLVGLAGGLDTDTQYF. CDR3 DNA: TGCGCCAGCAGCTTGGTGGGACTAGCGGGAGGGTTAGACACAGATACGCAGTATTTT.

The V gene is TRBV2, the J gene TRBJ2-4; maybe TRBD1 (6 bases). Germline V lookup: CDR1 SNHLY, CDR2 FYNNEI. CDR3 length equals 15 residues. Trimming took off 5 bases at V and 0 bases at J, with 11 bases between the two ends. CDR3 sequence (DNA): TGTGCCAGCAGTCTACAGGGATTAGCCAAAAACATTCAGTACTTC. Translated, it gives CASSLQGLAKNIQYF.

CDR3 nucleotide sequence: TGCGCCAGCAGCCAAATCTCGAGACAGGGGGCGCGAGGTGGCTACACCTTC. Amino acids: CASSQISRQGARGGYTF. This rearrangement joins TRBV4-1 to TRBJ1-2; 10 bases agree with TRBD1. The V segment lost 2 bases and the J segment 7 bases; nucleotides outside the gene matches: 13. The germline V gene has CDR1 MGHRA and CDR2 YSYEKL. The CDR3 loop spans 17 amino acids.

This clone was seen only a few times. V is TRBV7-9 and J is TRBJ2-7, with 10 bases identical to TRBD1. Losses at the gene ends were 4 bases for V and 1 base for J; bases not matched to a gene: 1. CDR1 SEHNR and CDR2 FQNEAQ come from the germline V gene (reference sequence). This CDR3 has 14 residues. CDR3 protein: CASSWGQGSYEQYF. The CDR3 coding sequence is TGTGCCAGCAGCTGGGGACAGGGGTCCTACGAGCAGTACTTC.

J is TRBJ1-1 and V is TRBV6-2 or TRBV6-3, with 8 bases lining up with TRBD1. This CDR3 comprises 20 residues. CDR1 is MNHEY and CDR2 is SVGEGT in the germline V gene. With V trimmed by 2 bases and J by 5 bases, 22 bases remained unmatched. CDR3 coding DNA: TGTGCCAGCAGTTACGACACTCAGGACAGGGCCAATAATTTTAGGACTGAAGCTTTCTTT. It translates to CASSYDTQDRANNFRTEAFF.

This clone occurred a few times. The V call is TRBV7-9, the J call TRBJ1-1; possible D gene TRBD1, 5 bases. Germline V gene sequence: CDR1 SEHNR, CDR2 FQNEAQ (reference sequence). The ends were cut back, 0 bases at V and 6 bases at J, with 8 bases in the middle. CDR3 size: 13 residues. CDR3 loop: CASSLAGVAEAFF. The CDR3 coding sequence is TGTGCCAGCAGCTTAGCAGGGGTCGCTGAAGCTTTCTTT.

The V call is TRBV6-1, the J call TRBJ2-3; D is uncertain. This CDR3 is 14 amino acids long. The germline gives CDR1 MNHNS, CDR2 SASEGT. V was clipped by 3 bases and J by 4 bases, with 11 bases between them. Here the CDR3 reads CASSDDDWSDTQYF. The CDR3 nucleotides read TGTGCCAGCAGTGATGACGACTGGTCAGATACGCAGTATTTT.